What follows describes a single T cell receptor (beta chain). Antigen unknown. These data belong to a study of cytomegalovirus exposure and HLA in healthy donors. V gave up 5 bases and J gave up 1 base; unmatched junction bases: 4. The CDR3 runs 15 residues. Germline CDR1 and CDR2: SGHTA and FQGTGA. Study results and limitations: 87-base-pair reads could not separate some V segments, including TRBV6-2 and TRBV6-3. Later analysis reportedly placed an Asian-associated ancestry cluster below the roughly 600-donor mean in N-insertions. Information on immune exposure was restricted to one variable (CMV serostatus).

Researchers ran the PCR with 60 Vbeta and 13 Jbeta primers. The data were produced by immunoSEQ multiplex PCR, yet TCRdb's version contains in-frame clones alone and is incomplete. Of approximately 200,000 clones in the sample, 60% to 85% were seen once. The source is a man aged 40-49 years in good health and CMV-seronegative. This chain connects TRBV7-3 to TRBJ2-1, with 8 bases lining up with TRBD1. Sequencing was performed on PBMCs. CDR3 loop: CASSRDRGSYNEQFF. The CDR3 nucleotides read TGTGCCAGCAGCCGCGACAGGGGATCCTACAATGAGCAGTTCTTC.